The 18 T cell receptor beta chains listed next were all sequenced from one sample in a study of T-cell reconstitution after alpha-beta-depleted transplantation in children. Researchers prepared the TCRbeta library using unique molecular identifiers, the study reports. TCRdb called the PCR reads again in MiXCR, with one record for every CDR3 protein. The sample records some 460,000 distinct CDR3 sequences, roughly 15% being singletons. The sample consisted of PBMCs, mostly from graft donor cells, taken 360 days after TCRalphabeta/CD19-depleted stem cell transplant. These receptors came from a boy under two years old who had a stem cell transplant for Wiskott-Aldrich syndrome, so the T cells may come from the graft donor.

This chain links TRBV7-6 with TRBJ2-1, with TRBD2 matching over 12 bases. With 7 bases clipped from V and 5 bases from J, the junction kept 3 bases outside the gene matches. There are 14 residues in the CDR3. From germline, CDR1 is SGHVS and CDR2 FNYEAQ. The DNA of the CDR3 is TGTGCCAGCACCCTAGCGGGAGGGGACAATGAGCAGTTCTTC. It translates to CASTLAGGDNEQFF.

The rearrangement uses TRBV20-1 and TRBJ2-5; D is unclear. The V gene lost 3 bases and the J gene lost 5 bases, with 7 bases spanning the gap. Germline V gene sequence: CDR1 DFQATT, CDR2 SNEGSKA (reference sequence). The CDR3 sequence is 11 residues long. The CDR3 region is CSASFQETQYF. For the CDR3, the DNA is TGCAGTGCTAGTTTCCAGGAGACCCAGTACTTC.

This sequence joins TRBV4-1 and TRBJ2-4; D not resolved. Germline-derived CDR1 and CDR2 are MGHRA and YSYEKL. The CDR3 extends over 16 amino acids. The V end lost 1 base, the J end lost 1 base, and 11 bases lay between the germline ends. CDR3 sequence reads: CASSQVPSSAKNIQYF. In DNA form, the CDR3 reads TGCGCCAGCAGCCAAGTTCCTAGTTCGGCCAAAAACATTCAGTACTTC.

V and J are TRBV2 and TRBJ2-1; perhaps TRBD1 as D (5 bases). CDR3 length: 11 residues. Germline CDR1 reads SNHLY; CDR2 reads FYNNEI. V lost 10 bases to trimming and J lost 3 bases, with 7 bases between them. The CDR3 is CATDSYNEQFF. The CDR3, as DNA: TGTGCCACCGACAGCTACAATGAGCAGTTCTTC.

This clonotype occurred a few times. The genes are TRBV20-1 and TRBJ2-1; D remains ambiguous. This CDR3 is built from 13 residues. The V end was cut by 2 bases, the J end by 8 bases, with 13 bases between. Germline assignment: CDR1 DFQATT and CDR2 SNEGSKA (reference sequence). The CDR3 bases are TGCAGTGCTAGAAGGGTGGGGTTCGATGAGCAGTTCTTC. Translating it yields CSARRVGFDEQFF.

The chain couples TRBV4-2 to TRBJ2-2, with unresolved D. Germline assignment: CDR1 LGHNA and CDR2 YNFKEQ. This CDR3 is 15 amino acids long. V lost 2 bases and J 1 base, leaving 8 bases between the germline ends. The CDR3 DNA reads as TGTGCCAGCAGCCAACGGCCAGGGAACACCGGGGAGCTGTTTTTT. Its translation: CASSQRPGNTGELFF.

This chain links TRBV4-2 with TRBJ2-2, with TRBD2 identical over 10 bases. V was clipped by 4 bases and J by 9 bases; unmatched bases: 20. Germline-derived CDR1 and CDR2 are LGHNA and YNFKEQ. The CDR3 extends over 19 amino acids. DNA of the CDR3: TGTGCCAGCAGCCCAAGGGACCACTCCCCTAGCGGGAGCCACCGGGAGCTGTTTTTT. Encoded protein: CASSPRDHSPSGSHRELFF.

The genes are TRBV12-3 or TRBV12-4 and TRBJ2-1; 13 nucleotides align to TRBD2. The CDR3 spans 16 residues. The trim removed 0 bases at V and 8 bases at J, leaving 4 bases unmatched. In DNA form, the CDR3 reads TGTGCCAGCAGTTTAGCGGGACTAGCGGGAAACGATGAGCAGTTCTTC. Protein: CASSLAGLAGNDEQFF.

CDR3 sequence: CASSLGRDSFYNEQFF. The CDR3 DNA follows: TGCGCCAGCAGCTTAGGTCGGGACAGCTTTTACAATGAGCAGTTCTTC. The chain combines TRBV5-1 with TRBJ2-1, with 7 positions matching TRBD1. In germline, CDR1 is SGHRS, CDR2 YFSETQ. This CDR3 region has 16 residues. With V trimmed by 2 bases and J by 4 bases, 9 bases remained unmatched.

The sample holds a few counts of this clonotype. V is TRBV27 and J is TRBJ2-1; no firm D call. The V and J ends lost 5 bases and 12 bases respectively, with 17 bases between them. The germline CDR1 and CDR2 sequences are MNHEY and SMNVEV (reference sequence). The CDR3 length is 13 residues. CDR3 in DNA: TGTGCCAGCAGTCCTTACCGCCCTGAAGGGCAGTTCTTC. Translated: CASSPYRPEGQFF.

This clonotype was recorded a few times. The chain uses TRBV5-1 and TRBJ1-3; D may be TRBD1 (5 bases). This CDR3 is built from 15 residues. In germline, CDR1 is SGHRS, CDR2 YFSETQ. V lost 5 bases and J lost 0, with 12 bases in between. Written as DNA, the CDR3 is TGCGCCAGCAGGACAGACCCACACTCTGGAAACACCATATATTTT. It translates to CASRTDPHSGNTIYF.

This clonotype has a handful of counts. The V gene is TRBV4-1, the J gene TRBJ2-5, with 8 bases aligning to TRBD2. From germline, CDR1 is MGHRA and CDR2 YSYEKL. Trimming at V came to 4 bases and at J to 4 bases, leaving 5 bases not matched to a gene. The CDR3 has 14 amino acids. The CDR3 DNA sequence: TGCGCCAGCAGCCCCCGGGGGGGGTCAGAGACCCAGTACTTC. This codes for CASSPRGGSETQYF.

This clonotype was picked up a small number of times. The genes are TRBV20-1 and TRBJ1-4; tentative D call: TRBD1 (6 bases). Germline lookup yields CDR1 DFQATT and CDR2 SNEGSKA (reference sequence). V was pared by 1 base and J by 8 bases, with 20 bases between. This CDR3 spans 16 amino acids. The CDR3 reads CSARAPLRDKEEKLFF. The CDR3 nucleotides read TGCAGTGCTAGAGCTCCGCTACGGGACAAAGAAGAAAAACTGTTTTTT.

CDR3 sequence reads: CSATRQSSYNEQFF. The CDR3 DNA reads TGCAGTGCTACGAGACAGAGCTCCTACAATGAGCAGTTCTTC. V gene TRBV20-1 combines with J gene TRBJ2-1; D perhaps matches TRBD1 (5 bases). Per germline, CDR1 DFQATT and CDR2 SNEGSKA (reference sequence). V shed 4 bases and J shed 0 bases, with 10 bases lying between them. The CDR3 consists of 14 residues.

J is TRBJ2-3 and V is TRBV29-1; the D gene is possibly TRBD1 (5 bases). The CDR3 totals 14 residues. CDR1 SQVTM and CDR2 ANQGSEA come from the germline V gene. V lost 4 bases, J lost 2 bases, and 13 bases lay in between. In DNA, the CDR3 is TGCAGCGTTGGACCAGGGTCGATCACAGATACGCAGTATTTT. Translation gives CSVGPGSITDTQYF.

As for this clonotype: This clone may be a read error of a much larger clone one base away. The chain employs TRBV7-2 and TRBJ1-1; D unresolved. CDR1 and CDR2 (germline): SGHTA, FQGNSA. The CDR3 consists of 13 residues. CDR3 DNA sequence: TGTGCCAGCAGCCGCACTTTGAACACTGAATCTTTCTTT. The encoded protein is CASSRTLNTESFF.

The V and J genes are TRBV12-3 or TRBV12-4 and TRBJ2-7; possible D gene TRBD2, 5 bases. V lost 5 bases, J lost 4 bases, and 24 bases lay in between. CDR3 length equals 17 residues. CDR3 in DNA: TGTGCCAGCAGTCCTCAGAGGGCGACAAAGACTTGGTACGAGCAGTACTTC. Its protein is CASSPQRATKTWYEQYF.

This clonotype was seen only a few times. In DNA, the CDR3 is TGTGCCAGCAGCTTAGGGCCCACCTGGACAGGGGGCCGAGAGACCCAGTACTTC. It is translated as CASSLGPTWTGGRETQYF. The V and J genes are TRBV13 and TRBJ2-5; the match to TRBD1 covers 11 bases. From germline, CDR1 is PRHDT and CDR2 FYEKMQ (reference sequence). The CDR3 loop spans 18 amino acids. The ends lost 0 bases at V and 4 bases at J; junction bases unmatched: 10.